Each of the 11 T cell receptor beta chains below was sequenced from the same sample in a study of T cell responses to AZD1222 COVID-19 vaccine. Data came from immunoSEQ multiplex PCR; TCRdb stores just in-frame clones and leaves some out. The profile shows 35,000 to 55,000 clones, 80% of them singletons. This material consisted of peripheral blood, taken 28 days after the second dose of the MenACWY control vaccine. These receptors all stem from an adult who received the MenACWY meningococcal vaccine as a control.

The chain combines TRBV6-1 with TRBJ1-1; no clear D gene. This CDR3 has 14 residues. V lost 1 base to trimming and J lost 10 bases, with 16 bases between them. Germline values: CDR1 MNHNS, CDR2 SASEGT. The CDR3 is CASSEEVRGGRAFF. CDR3 coding DNA: TGTGCCAGCAGTGAAGAGGTCCGGGGAGGTAGAGCTTTCTTT.

In DNA, the CDR3 is TGTGCCTGGACGTTTAGCGGTCTTACCTACGAGCAGTACTTC. Translated, it gives CAWTFSGLTYEQYF. This rearrangement joins TRBV30 to TRBJ2-7, with D possibly being TRBD2 (6 bases). This CDR3 spans 14 amino acids. In germline, CDR1 is GTSNPN, CDR2 SVGIG (reference sequence). Trimming removed 4 bases from V and 2 bases from J, with 15 bases in between.

The V gene is TRBV19, the J gene TRBJ2-6, with unresolved D. Germline-derived CDR1 and CDR2 are LNHDA and SQIVND (reference sequence). This CDR3 has 15 amino acids. V lost 5 bases and J 2 bases, leaving 10 bases between the germline ends. The CDR3 loop reads CASSWKGTGANVLTF. The CDR3 coding sequence is TGTGCCAGTAGTTGGAAAGGTACTGGGGCCAACGTCCTGACTTTC.

This chain connects TRBV6-5 to TRBJ2-7, with TRBD2 as a possible D gene (6 bases). The CDR3 consists of 14 residues. V shed 6 bases and J shed 5 bases, with 17 bases lying between them. Germline CDR1 reads MNHEY; CDR2 reads SVGAGI. CDR3 nucleotide sequence: TGTGCCAGCAGGGAGGGTCCCCTAAGACACGAGCAGTACGTC. Encoded protein: CASREGPLRHEQYV.

This clone was recorded once. The V and J genes are TRBV10-1 and TRBJ1-6; D unclear. Looked up from germline, CDR1 is WNHNN and CDR2 is SYGVQD (reference sequence). V dropped 8 bases and J dropped 2 bases, with 10 bases sitting between them. This CDR3 spans 14 amino acids. CDR3 DNA: TGCGCCAGCTGGACGGAGGCCTATAATTCACCCCTCCACTTT. This encodes CASWTEAYNSPLHF.

V gene TRBV14 combines with J gene TRBJ2-3; no clear D. The CDR3 totals 12 residues. Germline assignment: CDR1 SGHDN and CDR2 FVKESK. The germline V and J ends were trimmed by 0 bases and 4 bases, with 2 bases remaining between them. The DNA for the CDR3 is TGTGCCAGCAGCCAAGATTCAGATACGCAGTATTTT. It translates to CASSQDSDTQYF.

This clone has only a few counts. The V call is TRBV13, the J call TRBJ2-3; no reliable D call. Per germline, CDR1 PRHDT and CDR2 FYEKMQ (reference sequence). The germline V and J ends were trimmed by 2 bases and 4 bases, with 19 bases remaining between them. The CDR3 covers 17 residues. This CDR3 reads CASSLWSSSRRPDTQYF. In DNA, the CDR3 is TGTGCCAGCAGCTTATGGTCCTCCTCCCGCCGGCCAGATACGCAGTATTTT.

This clone was detected only once. The V gene is TRBV5-1, the J gene TRBJ1-1; maybe TRBD1 (5 bases). Germline lookup yields CDR1 SGHRS and CDR2 YFSETQ. V was cut by 4 bases and J by 4 bases, with 23 bases left in between. The length of the CDR3 is 17 residues. The CDR3 here is CASSPGSPGGSPTEAFF. In DNA, the CDR3 is TGCGCCAGCAGCCCTGGAAGCCCCGGGGGGAGCCCCACTGAAGCTTTCTTT.

The chain combines TRBV11-2 with TRBJ2-1, with a tentative D call TRBD2 (6 bases). Germline CDR1 and CDR2: SGHAT and FQNNGV. This CDR3 region has 13 residues. Between the trimmed V and J ends, which lost 4 bases and 3 bases, there was a span of 7 bases. CDR3 DNA: TGTGCCAGCAGCTGGAGGGGCTACAATGAGCAGTTCTTC. This codes for CASSWRGYNEQFF.

This clone was counted only a few times. The chain recombines TRBV30 with TRBJ2-7, with 13 nucleotides matching TRBD2. The germline V gene has CDR1 GTSNPN and CDR2 SVGIG (reference sequence). After removal of 1 base from V and 5 bases from J, the junction contained 8 bases not matched to a gene. The length of the CDR3 is 16 residues. The CDR3 loop reads CAWSDRTSGRMNEQYF. The CDR3 nucleotides read TGTGCCTGGAGTGATCGGACTAGCGGGAGAATGAACGAGCAGTACTTC.

This clone was seen a few times. The V and J genes are TRBV18 and TRBJ1-1; D is unclear. V gave up 5 bases and J gave up 0 bases, with 16 bases separating them. CDR3 size: 16 residues. The V gene's germline CDR1 is KGHSH and CDR2 LQKENI. The CDR3 nucleotides are TGTGCCAGCTCAGCTTTACCGGCCGCCATGAACACTGAAGCTTTCTTT. As protein: CASSALPAAMNTEAFF.